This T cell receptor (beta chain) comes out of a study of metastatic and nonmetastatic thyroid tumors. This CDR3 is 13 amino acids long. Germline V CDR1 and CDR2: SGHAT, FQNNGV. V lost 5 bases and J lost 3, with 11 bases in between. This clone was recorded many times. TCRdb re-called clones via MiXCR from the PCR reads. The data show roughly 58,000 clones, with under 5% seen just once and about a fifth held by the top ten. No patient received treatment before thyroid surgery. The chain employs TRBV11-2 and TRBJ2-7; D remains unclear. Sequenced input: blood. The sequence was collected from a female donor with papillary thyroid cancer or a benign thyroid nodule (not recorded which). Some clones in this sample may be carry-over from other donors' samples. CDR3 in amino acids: CASSTEYRYEQYF. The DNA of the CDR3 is TGTGCCAGCAGCACCGAATATCGCTACGAGCAGTACTTC.